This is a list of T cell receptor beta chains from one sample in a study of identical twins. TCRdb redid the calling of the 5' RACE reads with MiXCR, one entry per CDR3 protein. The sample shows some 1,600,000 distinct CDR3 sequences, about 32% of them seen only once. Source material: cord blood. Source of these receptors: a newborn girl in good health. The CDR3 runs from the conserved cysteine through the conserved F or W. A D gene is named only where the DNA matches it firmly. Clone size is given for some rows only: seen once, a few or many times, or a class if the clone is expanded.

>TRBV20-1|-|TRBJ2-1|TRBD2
CSATSGPSSYNEQFF
TGCAGTGCTACTAGCGGGCCTAGCTCCTACAATGAGCAGTTCTTC
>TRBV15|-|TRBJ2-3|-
CATLSRLPDTQYF
TGTGCCACCTTATCGCGGTTGCCAGATACGCAGTATTTT
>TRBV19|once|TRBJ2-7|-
CASSISLSYEHYF
TGTGCCAGTAGTATCAGCTTATCCTACGAGCACTACTTC
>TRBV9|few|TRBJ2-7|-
CASSAPGKEQYF
TGTGCCAGCAGCGCCCCCGGAAAGGAGCAGTACTTC
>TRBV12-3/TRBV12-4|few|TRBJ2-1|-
CASSRTIPYNEQFF
TGTGCCAGCAGTAGGACGATCCCCTACAATGAGCAGTTCTTC
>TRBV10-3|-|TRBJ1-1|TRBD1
CAIGGRTGNTEAFF
TGTGCCATCGGTGGAAGGACAGGAAACACTGAAGCTTTCTTT
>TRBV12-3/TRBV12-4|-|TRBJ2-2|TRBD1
CASNTRDRATGELFF
TGTGCCAGCAACACCCGGGACAGGGCCACCGGGGAGCTGTTTTTT
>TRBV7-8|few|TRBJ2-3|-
CASSLRRRPDTQYF
TGTGCCAGCAGCTTGCGCAGGAGACCAGATACGCAGTATTTT
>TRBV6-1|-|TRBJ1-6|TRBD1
CASSENPGQSNNSPLHF
TGTGCCAGCAGTGAAAATCCGGGACAGTCTAATAATTCACCCCTCCACTTT
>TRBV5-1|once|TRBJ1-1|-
CVSSPPGFTEAFF
TGCGTCAGCAGCCCCCCGGGCTTCACTGAAGCTTTCTTT
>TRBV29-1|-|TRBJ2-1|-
CSVLPRGNEQFF
TGCAGCGTTCTCCCTAGGGGCAATGAGCAGTTCTTC
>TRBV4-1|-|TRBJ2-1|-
CASSPGWRRPEQFF
TGCGCCAGCAGCCCCGGTTGGAGGAGACCCGAGCAGTTCTTC
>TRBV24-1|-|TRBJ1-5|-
CATPKKEGPVQPQHF
TGTGCCACGCCAAAAAAGGAGGGGCCGGTTCAGCCCCAGCATTTT
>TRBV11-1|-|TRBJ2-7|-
CASTRPLGDQYF
TGTGCCAGCACCCGTCCTTTGGGGGACCAGTACTTC
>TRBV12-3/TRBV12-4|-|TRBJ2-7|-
CASSDSTLSYEQYF
TGTGCCAGCAGTGACTCGACATTGTCCTACGAGCAGTACTTC
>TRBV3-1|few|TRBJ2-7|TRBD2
CASSQGGGRRSYEQYF
TGTGCCAGCAGCCAAGGCGGCGGGAGGCGCTCCTACGAGCAGTACTTC
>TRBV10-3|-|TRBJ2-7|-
CAISRDWVRHEQYF
TGTGCCATCAGCAGGGATTGGGTCCGCCACGAGCAGTACTTC
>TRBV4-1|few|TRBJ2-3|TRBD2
CASSHGGGPDTQYF
TGCGCCAGCAGCCATGGGGGGGGACCAGATACGCAGTATTTT
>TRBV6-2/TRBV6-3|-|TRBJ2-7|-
CASSYSMGADEQYF
TGTGCCAGCAGTTACTCGATGGGGGCGGACGAGCAGTACTTC
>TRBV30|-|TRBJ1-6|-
CAWVRDSYNSPLHF
TGTGCCTGGGTACGAGACTCCTATAATTCACCCCTCCACTTT
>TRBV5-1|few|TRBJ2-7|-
CASSLGGHSRGLYEQYF
TGCGCCAGCAGCTTGGGAGGACACAGCAGAGGGCTCTACGAGCAGTACTTC
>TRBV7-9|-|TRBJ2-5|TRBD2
CASSFLLAGEETQYF
TGTGCCAGCAGCTTCTTACTAGCGGGGGAAGAGACCCAGTACTTC
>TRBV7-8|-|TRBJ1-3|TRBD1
CASSLAGQVKGNTIYF
TGTGCCAGCAGCTTAGCTGGACAGGTGAAAGGAAACACCATATATTTT
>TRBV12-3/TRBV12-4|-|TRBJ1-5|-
CASSHLGGAGAQPQHF
TGTGCCAGCAGTCACCTCGGGGGGGCTGGGGCTCAGCCCCAGCATTTT
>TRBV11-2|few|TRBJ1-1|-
CASSLLAIVGPEAFF
TGTGCCAGCAGCTTATTGGCCATCGTAGGCCCTGAAGCTTTCTTT
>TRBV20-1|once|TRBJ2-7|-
CSASLSNSYNEQYF
TGCAGTGCTAGTTTGTCTAACTCCTACAATGAGCAGTACTTC
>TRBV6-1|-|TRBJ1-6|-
CASSEDSETYNSPLHF
TGTGCCAGCAGTGAAGATTCAGAAACCTATAATTCACCCCTCCACTTT
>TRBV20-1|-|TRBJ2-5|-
CSAQPKGTQYF
TGCAGTGCCCAACCCAAGGGGACCCAGTACTTC
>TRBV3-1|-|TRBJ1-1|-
CASTYGTVNTEAFF
TGTGCCAGCACGTACGGGACGGTGAACACTGAAGCTTTCTTT
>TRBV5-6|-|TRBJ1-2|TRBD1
CASSWTGVVYHGYTF
TGTGCCAGCAGCTGGACAGGGGTCGTATATCATGGCTACACCTTC
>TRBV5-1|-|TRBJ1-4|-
CASSLAPGPNEKLFF
TGCGCCAGCAGCTTGGCCCCCGGCCCTAATGAAAAACTGTTTTTT
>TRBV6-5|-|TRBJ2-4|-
CASSVWRGNKNIQYF
TGTGCCAGCAGCGTTTGGCGGGGCAACAAAAACATTCAGTACTTC
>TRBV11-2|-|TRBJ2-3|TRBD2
CASSLVGTNTDTQYF
TGTGCCAGCAGCTTAGTAGGGACTAACACAGATACGCAGTATTTT
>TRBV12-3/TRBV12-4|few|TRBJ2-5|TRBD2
CASSWGGSNQETQYF
TGTGCCAGCAGTTGGGGGGGGTCGAATCAAGAGACCCAGTACTTC
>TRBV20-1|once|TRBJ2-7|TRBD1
CSARGAGQGIHEQYF
TGCAGTGCTAGAGGCGCGGGACAGGGGATCCACGAGCAGTACTTC
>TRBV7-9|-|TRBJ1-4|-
CASSGPDGRSEKLFF
TGTGCCAGCAGCGGCCCTGACGGTCGGAGTGAAAAACTGTTTTTT
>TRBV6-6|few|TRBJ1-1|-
CASIRGANTEAFF
TGTGCCAGCATACGAGGGGCGAACACTGAAGCTTTCTTT
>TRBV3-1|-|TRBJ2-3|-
CASSQSRTGGDTQYF
TGTGCCAGCAGCCAATCTCGGACCGGAGGAGATACGCAGTATTTT
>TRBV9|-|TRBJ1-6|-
CASSARQLYNSPLHF
TGTGCCAGCAGCGCCAGACAGTTATATAATTCACCCCTCCACTTT
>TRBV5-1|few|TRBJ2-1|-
CASSLGARSSPSLTYNEQFF
TGCGCCAGCAGCTTGGGGGCGAGGAGCTCGCCCTCCCTAACCTACAATGAGCAGTTCTTC
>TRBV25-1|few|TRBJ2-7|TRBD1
CASRQGADEQYF
TGTGCCAGCAGACAGGGGGCGGATGAGCAGTACTTC
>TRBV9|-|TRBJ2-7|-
CASSVEFQDEQYF
TGTGCCAGCAGCGTAGAATTTCAGGACGAGCAGTACTTC
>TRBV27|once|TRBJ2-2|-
CASRGVGAGELFF
TGTGCCAGCAGGGGGGTTGGGGCCGGGGAGCTGTTTTTT
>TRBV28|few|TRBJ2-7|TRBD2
CASSLRRLAGMGYEQYF
TGTGCCAGCAGCCTAAGGCGACTAGCGGGAATGGGCTACGAGCAGTACTTC
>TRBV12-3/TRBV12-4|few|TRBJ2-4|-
CASSLALAGEQYF
TGTGCCAGCAGTTTAGCGCTCGCCGGGGAGCAGTACTTC
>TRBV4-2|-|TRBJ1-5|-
CASSQDQTASNQPQHF
TGTGCCAGCAGCCAAGATCAGACAGCTAGCAATCAGCCCCAGCATTTT
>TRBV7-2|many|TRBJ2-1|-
CASRRDFGNEQFF
TGTGCCAGCAGAAGGGACTTCGGGAATGAGCAGTTCTTC
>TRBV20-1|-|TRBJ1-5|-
CSARSGNQPQHF
TGCAGTGCTAGGTCAGGGAATCAGCCCCAGCATTTT